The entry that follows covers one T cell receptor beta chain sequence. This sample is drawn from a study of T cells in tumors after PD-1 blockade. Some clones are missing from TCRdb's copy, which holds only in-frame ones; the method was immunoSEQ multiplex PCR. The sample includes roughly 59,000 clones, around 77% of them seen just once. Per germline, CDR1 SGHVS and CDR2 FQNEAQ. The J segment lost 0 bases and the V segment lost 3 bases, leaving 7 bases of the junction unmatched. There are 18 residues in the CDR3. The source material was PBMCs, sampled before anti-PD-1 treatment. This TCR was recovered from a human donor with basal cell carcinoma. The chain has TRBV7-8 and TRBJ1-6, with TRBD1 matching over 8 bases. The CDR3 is CASSFRQGSGSYNSPLHF. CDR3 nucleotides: TGTGCCAGCAGCTTCCGACAGGGGAGCGGCTCCTATAATTCACCCCTCCACTTT.